A single sample gave rise to the 18 T cell receptor beta chains below, sequenced in a study of post-analysis software for immune sequencing data. Study-level findings and limits: There were about five TRBV segments more frequent in patients than controls, and TRBV5-6, TRBV5-1 and TRBV20-1 were among them.

Their antigen targets remain unknown. cDNA libraries for TCR beta contained unique molecular identifiers. MiXCR, run by TCRdb on the PCR reads, gives a single entry per CDR3 protein. The table includes hundreds of thousands of distinct CDR3 sequences, roughly 40% detected once. The material sequenced was blood. These receptors all come from a girl aged 10-17 years with multiple sclerosis.

This clonotype was seen a few times. A read error may be the cause here, since a much bigger clone is one base away. V is TRBV5-1 and J is TRBJ2-5; perhaps TRBD2 as D (7 bases). Germline V CDR1 and CDR2: SGHRS, YFSETQ. V was pared by 4 bases and J by 13 bases, with 23 bases between. CDR3 size: 14 residues. CDR3 nucleotides: TGCGCCAGCAGCGGGGGGCTAGCGGAACAGCTACTGTACTTC. It encodes CASSGGLAEQLLYF.

The rearrangement links TRBV11-1 to TRBJ2-1; a possible D gene is TRBD2 (5 bases). The germline CDR1 and CDR2 sequences are SGHAT and FQDESV (reference sequence). V was shortened by 3 bases and J by 4 bases, with 10 bases between the two germline ends. This CDR3 comprises 14 residues. This CDR3 is CASSFAGVYNEQFF. Written as DNA, the CDR3 is TGTGCCAGCAGCTTTGCGGGTGTATACAATGAGCAGTTCTTC.

Many counts were recorded for this clonotype. The rearrangement links TRBV7-2 to TRBJ2-3, with 8 bases fitting TRBD1. Germline loops: CDR1 SGHTA, CDR2 FQGNSA. V shed 4 bases and J 1 base; nucleotides not matched to a gene: 7. The CDR3 consists of 16 residues. The CDR3 DNA reads as TGTGCCAGCAGCTCGCGTGCGACAGGGGGCACAGATACGCAGTATTTT. This codes for CASSSRATGGTDTQYF. Full variable domain (missing parts from reference TRBV7-2 and TRBJ2-3): GAGVSQSPSNKVTEKGKDVELRCDPISGHTALYWYRQSLGQGLEFLIYFQGNSAPDKSGLPSDRFSAERTGGSVSTLTIQRTQQEDSAVYLCASSSRATGGTDTQYFGPGTRLTVL.

J is TRBJ1-5 and V is TRBV20-1; a possible D gene is TRBD1 (6 bases). The CDR3 is 15 residues long. Germline V gene data show CDR1 as DFQATT and CDR2 as SNEGSKA (reference sequence). Trimming took off 0 bases at V and 6 bases at J, with 15 bases between the two ends. The CDR3 nucleotides are TGCAGTGCTAGAGATTGGGGGGCCCCGGGTCAGCCCCAGCATTTT. Residues: CSARDWGAPGQPQHF.

This chain uses TRBV14 with TRBJ1-1; no clear D. Germline CDR1 is SGHDN and CDR2 is FVKESK. V lost 6 bases and J 7 bases, leaving 9 bases between the germline ends. The CDR3 length is 11 residues. CDR3 protein: CASRSSDEAFF. CDR3 nucleotide sequence: TGTGCCAGCAGGAGCTCAGATGAAGCTTTCTTT. Full variable domain (missing parts from reference TRBV14 and TRBJ1-1): EAGVTQFPSHSVIEKGQTVTLRCDPISGHDNLYWYRRVMGKEIKFLLHFVKESKQDESGMPNNRFLAERTGGTYSTLKVQPAELEDSGVYFCASRSSDEAFFGQGTRLTVV.

This clonotype has at least ten counts. This chain links TRBV7-9 with TRBJ2-7; 11 nucleotides match TRBD2. Germline V lookup: CDR1 SEHNR, CDR2 FQNEAQ (reference sequence). V gave up 5 bases and J gave up 5 bases; unmatched junction bases: 8. CDR3 length: 15 residues. CDR3 in amino acids: CASSPGLAGTDEQYF. CDR3 nucleotides: TGTGCCAGCAGCCCTGGACTAGCGGGTACCGACGAGCAGTACTTC.

This clonotype was counted between two and nine times. The chain is built from TRBV11-3 and TRBJ1-4; D call uncertain. Trimming cost V 5 bases and J 0 bases, with 10 bases left between them. The CDR3 spans 15 residues. Germline CDR1 reads SGHNT; CDR2 reads YENEEA. CDR3 sequence: CASSKAGTTNEKLFF. CDR3 coding DNA: TGTGCCAGCAGCAAGGCGGGGACAACTAATGAAAAACTGTTTTTT. Supplemented by reference TRBV11-3 and TRBJ1-4, the full variable domain reads EAGVVQSPRYKIIEKKQPVAFWCNPISGHNTLYWYLQNLGQGPELLIRYENEEAVDDSQLPKDRFSAERLKGVDSTLKIQPAELGDSAVYLCASSKAGTTNEKLFFGSGTQLSVL.

This clonotype appeared a few times. The V and J genes are TRBV20-1 and TRBJ1-2; D unresolved. The CDR3 contains 12 residues. Trimming left V 5 bases short and J 2 bases short, with 9 bases between. Germline V gene data show CDR1 as DFQATT and CDR2 as SNEGSKA (reference sequence). CDR3 DNA: TGCAGTGCTTTCCACCGGAACTATGGCTACACCTTC. It codes for CSAFHRNYGYTF.

The CDR3 nucleotides read TGCAGTGCTAGAGAGGGGGGCCCCAATGAAAAACTGTTTTTT. This translates into CSAREGGPNEKLFF. This sequence joins TRBV20-1 and TRBJ1-4, with D possibly matching TRBD1 (6 bases). This CDR3 has 14 residues. Trimming took off 0 bases at V and 5 bases at J, with 10 bases between the two ends. Germline CDR1 reads DFQATT; CDR2 reads SNEGSKA (reference sequence).

This clonotype was observed a handful of times. The V call is TRBV3-1, the J call TRBJ2-5, with D perhaps matching TRBD2 (7 bases). The CDR3 sequence is 16 residues long. Germline V gene lookup returns CDR1 LGHDT and CDR2 YNNKEL (reference sequence). The V gene lost 4 bases and the J gene lost 3 bases, with 18 bases spanning the gap. CDR3: CASSRYGGGGEETQYF. The CDR3 DNA is TGTGCCAGCAGCCGTTATGGAGGGGGAGGGGAAGAGACCCAGTACTTC.

This clonotype was seen only a few times. The chain uses TRBV11-2 and TRBJ2-3; 15 nucleotides agree with TRBD2. The CDR3 has 18 amino acids. The germline V gene has CDR1 SGHAT and CDR2 FQNNGV. With 7 bases clipped from V and 0 bases from J, the junction kept 8 bases outside the gene matches. The CDR3 DNA sequence: TGTGCCAGCAAGGGACTAGCGGGAGGCCCACCCAGCACAGATACGCAGTATTTT. Translating gives CASKGLAGGPPSTDTQYF.

The rearrangement uses TRBV6-5 and TRBJ1-1, with D perhaps matching TRBD1 (6 bases). There are 13 residues in the CDR3. V was pared by 11 bases and J by 3 bases, with 16 bases between. Per the germline V gene, CDR1 is MNHEY and CDR2 is SVGAGI. The CDR3 DNA is TGTGCCGGACCTACAGGGTTAGACACTGAAGCTTTCTTT. Its translation: CAGPTGLDTEAFF.

This clonotype was seen more than once but under ten times. This chain connects TRBV7-6 to TRBJ1-5; 8 nucleotides agree with TRBD1. The CDR3 sequence is 14 residues long. V lost 5 bases, J lost 7 bases, and 7 bases stayed unmatched. Germline V lookup: CDR1 SGHVS, CDR2 FNYEAQ. The CDR3 DNA reads TGTGCCAGCAGCCAGACAGGGGCAAGGCAGCCCCAGCATTTT. Amino acids: CASSQTGARQPQHF. Combining the CDR3 with reference TRBV7-6 and TRBJ1-5 gives the whole variable domain GAGVSQSPRYKVTKRGQDVALRCDPISGHVSLYWYRQALGQGPEFLTYFNYEAQQDKSGLPNDRFSAERPEGSISTLTIQRTEQRDSAMYRCASSQTGARQPQHFGDGTRLSIL.

J is TRBJ2-6 and V is TRBV20-1, with D possibly being TRBD1 (5 bases). V shed 5 bases and J shed 0 bases, with 11 bases lying between them. This CDR3 has 15 residues. CDR1 is DFQATT, CDR2 SNEGSKA, per germline (reference sequence). The CDR3 DNA is TGCAGTGCTTACAGGAGTACCTCTGGGGCCAACGTCCTGACTTTC. Translated, it gives CSAYRSTSGANVLTF.

This clonotype has only a few counts. The rearrangement uses TRBV29-1 and TRBJ1-2; TRBD1 agrees at 11 bases. V shed 4 bases and J 6 bases; nucleotides not matched to a gene: 4. This CDR3 region has 13 residues. Per germline, CDR1 SQVTM and CDR2 ANQGSEA. The CDR3 DNA sequence: TGCAGCGTTGTAGGACAGGGGGCTCATGGCTACACCTTC. Its translation is CSVVGQGAHGYTF. Combining the CDR3 with reference TRBV29-1 and TRBJ1-2 gives the whole variable domain SAVISQKPSRDICQRGTSLTIQCQVDSQVTMMFWYRQQPGQSLTLIATANQGSEATYESGFVIDKFPISRPNLTFSTLTVSNMSPEDSSIYLCSVVGQGAHGYTFGSGTRLTVV.

The chain employs TRBV20-1 and TRBJ2-1; 14 bases fit TRBD2. This CDR3 comprises 16 residues. Trimming cost V 6 bases and J 8 bases; bases outside gene matches: 12. CDR1 is DFQATT, CDR2 SNEGSKA, per germline (reference sequence). CDR3 loop: CSARTSGRTRSDEQFF. The CDR3 DNA follows: TGCAGTGCGCGGACTAGCGGGAGGACTCGTTCCGATGAGCAGTTCTTC.

This clonotype was picked up a small number of times. V and J are TRBV4-1 and TRBJ2-6; no firm D call. The CDR3 runs 15 residues. Trimming removed 1 base at V and 4 bases at J, with 8 bases between. CDR1 and CDR2 (germline): MGHRA, YSYEKL. CDR3 bases: TGCGCCAGCAGCCAAGGGGCCCGAGGGGCCAACGTCCTGACTTTC. It encodes CASSQGARGANVLTF.

This clonotype has more than one count but fewer than ten. This rearrangement joins TRBV29-1 to TRBJ1-2; D gene ambiguous. CDR1 SQVTM and CDR2 ANQGSEA come from the germline V gene. The CDR3 runs 13 residues. V lost 4 bases, J lost 1 base, and 10 bases lay in between. The CDR3 sequence: CSVGQVLNYGYTF. DNA for the CDR3: TGCAGCGTTGGTCAGGTTCTTAACTATGGCTACACCTTC.